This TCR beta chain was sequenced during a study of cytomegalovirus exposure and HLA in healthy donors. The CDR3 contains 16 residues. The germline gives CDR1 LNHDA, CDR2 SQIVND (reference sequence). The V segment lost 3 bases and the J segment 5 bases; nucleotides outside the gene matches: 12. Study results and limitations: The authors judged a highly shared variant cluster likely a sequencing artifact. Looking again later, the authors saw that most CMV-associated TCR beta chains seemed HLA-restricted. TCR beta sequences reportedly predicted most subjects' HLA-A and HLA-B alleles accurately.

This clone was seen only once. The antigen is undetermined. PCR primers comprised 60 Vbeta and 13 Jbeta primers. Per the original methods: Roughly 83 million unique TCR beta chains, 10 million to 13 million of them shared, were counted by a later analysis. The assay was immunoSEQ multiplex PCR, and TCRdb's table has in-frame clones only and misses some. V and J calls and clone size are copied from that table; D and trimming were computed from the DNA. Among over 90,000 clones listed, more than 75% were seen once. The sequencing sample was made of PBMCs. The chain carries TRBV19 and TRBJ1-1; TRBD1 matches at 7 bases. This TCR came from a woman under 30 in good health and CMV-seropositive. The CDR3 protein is CASSITYRGIRTEAFF. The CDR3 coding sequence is TGTGCCAGTAGTATCACTTACAGGGGAATAAGGACTGAAGCTTTCTTT.